This T cell receptor (beta chain) was sequenced for a study of T cells after yellow fever vaccination. In regard to this clonotype: Antigen specificity is unknown.

TCR cDNA was made by 5'RACE template switching, adding a universal primer site and UMIs. TCRdb redid the calling of the 5' RACE reads with MiXCR, one entry per CDR3 protein. The repertoire holds roughly 500,000 distinct CDR3 sequences, with under 25% as singletons. The CDR3 has 14 residues. Germline CDR1 DFQATT, CDR2 SNEGSKA (reference sequence). Whole-study results and caveats: Post-booster repertoires again held most primary-vaccination clones (around 95% CD4, 80% to 90% CD8). Bulk-population clonotypes that are abundant could appear as contaminants in FACS-sorted repertoires. A limited proportion of clonotypes was detected within both the CD4 and CD8 compartments.

The rearrangement joins TRBV20-1 to TRBJ2-2; weak D call: TRBD1 (6 bases). The sequence derives from a man aged 30-40 years who received the YFV17D yellow fever vaccine. This material consisted of PBMCs, taken 15 days after the yellow fever booster vaccination. CDR3 protein: CSFYGDKYTGELFF. CDR3 in DNA: TGCAGCTTCTACGGGGACAAATACACCGGGGAGCTGTTTTTT.